Below are 5 T cell receptor beta chains sequenced from a single sample in a study of lymphopenia after photon versus proton radiotherapy. The method was immunoSEQ multiplex PCR; TCRdb's version includes in-frame clones alone and lacks a portion of them. The sample records around 19,000 clones, more than 90% being singletons. The material was peripheral blood, obtained from a patient treated with photon-based radiotherapy. The source is a middle-aged woman with cholangiocarcinoma.

This clone appeared once. V and J are TRBV7-3 and TRBJ2-3, with D possibly being TRBD1 (5 bases). Per germline, CDR1 SGHTA and CDR2 FQGTGA. The CDR3 runs 14 residues. The V and J ends lost 4 bases and 3 bases respectively, with 11 bases between them. CDR3: CASSSLGVTDTQYF. The CDR3 region has the DNA TGTGCCAGCAGCTCCCTAGGGGTAACAGATACGCAGTATTTT.

The genes are TRBV7-3 and TRBJ2-7, with TRBD1 identical over 9 bases. The CDR3 is 14 amino acids. V trimming: 5 bases; J trimming: 7 bases; junction bases outside the gene matches: 9. Germline V gene sequence: CDR1 SGHTA, CDR2 FQGTGA. The CDR3 region is CASSPQRQGGEQYF. DNA for the CDR3: TGTGCCAGCAGCCCCCAAAGACAGGGGGGGGAGCAGTACTTC.

This chain joins TRBV9 and TRBJ2-3; 10 bases are a match to TRBD2. Germline loops: CDR1 SGDLS, CDR2 YYNGEE. Trimming removed 3 bases from V and 2 bases from J; junction bases left unmatched: 6. The CDR3 has 16 amino acids. CDR3 amino acids: CASSERTSGYTDTQYF. DNA for the CDR3: TGTGCCAGCAGCGAACGGACTAGCGGATACACAGATACGCAGTATTTT.

J is TRBJ2-1 and V is TRBV28, with TRBD2 identical over 8 bases. The CDR3 sequence is 15 residues long. Per the germline V gene, CDR1 is MDHEN and CDR2 is SYDVKM. With V trimmed by 1 base and J by 10 bases, 9 bases remained unmatched. The CDR3 DNA follows: TGTGCCAGCAGTTTATTTGGTCTCGGGGGGGGAGAGCAGTTCTTC. It encodes CASSLFGLGGGEQFF.

The V call is TRBV5-3, the J call TRBJ2-2, with 10 bases that match TRBD2. TRBV5-3 is given ORF status, its function remaining uncertain. V lost 0 bases and J lost 1; bases outside the gene matches: 3. The CDR3 extends over 17 amino acids. As DNA, the CDR3 is TGTGCCAGAAGCTTGGTGCTAGCGGGGGTGAACACCGGGGAGCTGTTTTTT. Translation gives CARSLVLAGVNTGELFF.